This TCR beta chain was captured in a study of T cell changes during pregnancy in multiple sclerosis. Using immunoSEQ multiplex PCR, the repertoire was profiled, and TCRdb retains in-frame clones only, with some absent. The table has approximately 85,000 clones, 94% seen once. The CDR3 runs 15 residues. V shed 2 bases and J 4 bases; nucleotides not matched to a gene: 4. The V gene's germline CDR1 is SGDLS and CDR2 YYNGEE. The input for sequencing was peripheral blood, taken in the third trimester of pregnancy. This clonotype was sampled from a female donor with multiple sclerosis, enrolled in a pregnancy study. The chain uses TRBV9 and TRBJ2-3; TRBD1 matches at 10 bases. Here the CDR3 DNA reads TGTGCCAGCAGCGTGTGGGACAGGGGATCAGATACGCAGTATTTT. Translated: CASSVWDRGSDTQYF.